This entry lists 10 T cell receptor beta chains sequenced from one sample in a study of T cell repertoires in urothelial bladder cancer. Data came from immunoSEQ multiplex PCR; TCRdb stores just in-frame clones and leaves some out. The sample has some 6,000 clones; about 64% are singletons. What was sequenced was tumor-infiltrating cells from bladder cancer. The receptors derive from a human donor with urothelial carcinoma.

The chain uses TRBV9 and TRBJ1-6, with D perhaps TRBD1 (5 bases). This CDR3 comprises 15 residues. V was trimmed by 5 bases and J by 9 bases, leaving 18 bases between them. Germline-derived CDR1 and CDR2 are SGDLS and YYNGEE. DNA of the CDR3: TGTGCCAGCAGTGAAAGTTCAGGGTACGGTTCACCCCTCCACTTT. Its protein product is CASSESSGYGSPLHF.

The chain links TRBV5-6 to TRBJ2-5; D is tentatively TRBD1 or TRBD2 (6 bases each). V lost 2 bases and J 4 bases, leaving 18 bases between the germline ends. The CDR3 contains 16 residues. Germline CDR1 is SGHDT and CDR2 is YYEEEE. The CDR3 coding sequence is TGTGCCAGCAGCTTACACTCGGGGGCGTTGAGAGAGACCCAGTACTTC. It specifies CASSLHSGALRETQYF. Drawing the rest from reference TRBV5-6 and TRBJ2-5, the complete variable domain is DAGVTQSPTHLIKTRGQQVTLRCSPKSGHDTVSWYQQALGQGPQFIFQYYEEEERQRGNFPDRFSGHQFPNYSSELNVNALLLGDSALYLCASSLHSGALRETQYFGPGTRLLVL.

By its share, this clone is medium-sized. CDR3 nucleotide sequence: TGTGCCAGCAGCAGTGGGGGCTCCGCGACACCCCTCCACTTT. Its translation is CASSSGGSATPLHF. V and J are TRBV11-2 and TRBJ1-6; D is possibly TRBD1 (6 bases). The germline V gene encodes CDR1 SGHAT and CDR2 FQNNGV. Trimming pared 5 bases from V and 11 bases from J, leaving 16 bases between. The CDR3 has 14 residues.

V is TRBV5-1 and J is TRBJ2-2, with unresolved D. CDR3 size: 13 residues. Germline CDR1 is SGHRS and CDR2 is YFSETQ. V was trimmed by 5 bases and J by 3 bases, leaving 8 bases between them. CDR3 sequence (DNA): TGCGCCAGCAGGAAAACAGACACCGGGGAGCTGTTTTTT. This codes for CASRKTDTGELFF.

The chain combines TRBV28 with TRBJ2-5, with 12 bases aligning to TRBD2. V lost 8 bases, J lost 0 bases, and 4 bases stayed unmatched. The germline CDR1 and CDR2 sequences are MDHEN and SYDVKM. The CDR3 runs to 15 residues. The CDR3: CASGLAGGYQETQYF. In nucleotides, the CDR3 is TGTGCCAGCGGCCTAGCGGGGGGGTACCAAGAGACCCAGTACTTC.

The chain employs TRBV7-3 and TRBJ2-2; no firm D call. The CDR3 length is 11 residues. V shed 2 bases and J shed 7 bases, with 2 bases lying between them. Germline V gives CDR1 SGHTA, CDR2 FQGTGA. Here the CDR3 DNA reads TGTGCCAGCAGCTTACTCGGGGAGCTGTTTTTT. It is translated as CASSLLGELFF.

This chain connects TRBV11-2 to TRBJ2-7; TRBD2 matches at 12 bases. The CDR3 loop spans 15 amino acids. Germline V gives CDR1 SGHAT, CDR2 FQNNGV. Trimming removed 3 bases from V and 7 bases from J; junction bases left unmatched: 7. CDR3 DNA: TGTGCCAGCAGCTTTTCTAGCGGGGGGGTCGAGGAGCAGTACTTC. Encoded protein: CASSFSSGGVEEQYF.

The rearrangement uses TRBV7-6 and TRBJ2-1; 8 nucleotides match TRBD1. The junction had 10 bases not matched to a gene; V was cut back by 4 bases and J by 8 bases. Germline loops: CDR1 SGHVS, CDR2 FNYEAQ. The CDR3 extends over 15 amino acids. CDR3 sequence: CASSSTRGRLDEQFF. The CDR3 DNA reads TGTGCCAGCAGCTCTACCAGGGGGCGCCTCGATGAGCAGTTCTTC.

The chain has TRBV18 and TRBJ1-2; 7 nucleotides agree with TRBD1. Trimming at V came to 6 bases and at J to 3 bases, leaving 4 bases not matched to a gene. The CDR3 spans 13 residues. Germline CDR1 is KGHSH and CDR2 is LQKENI. In DNA, the CDR3 is TGTGCCAGCTCGTCCGACAGGGACTATGGCTACACCTTC. Its protein is CASSSDRDYGYTF.

This clone was counted only a few times. V is TRBV6-1 and J is TRBJ2-3; 8 bases agree with TRBD2. CDR1 and CDR2 (germline): MNHNS, SASEGT. The CDR3 loop spans 15 amino acids. V trimming: 4 bases; J trimming: 4 bases; junction bases outside the gene matches: 7. CDR3 protein: CASSVRGGPSDTQYF. CDR3 nucleotides: TGTGCCAGCAGTGTGCGCGGGGGGCCCTCAGATACGCAGTATTTT.